This T cell receptor (beta chain) was sequenced during a study of PD-1 blockade in classical Hodgkin lymphoma. All trial patients relapsed after autologous stem cell transplantation. The germline CDR1 and CDR2 sequences are SQVTM and ANQGSEA. The V end lost 2 bases, the J end lost 0 bases, and 7 bases lay between the germline ends. This CDR3 has 13 amino acids. The protocol was immunoSEQ multiplex PCR, while the TCRdb copy is restricted to in-frame clones and leaves out a portion. The sample carries approximately 60,000 clones, more than 90% recorded once. Source: peripheral blood mononuclear cells (PBMCs), taken at baseline. The receptor comes from a human donor with classical Hodgkin lymphoma. The rearrangement joins TRBV29-1 to TRBJ1-1; unclear D gene. The CDR3 DNA reads TGCAGCGTTGAAAGGGTCATGAACACTGAAGCTTTCTTT. Its translation: CSVERVMNTEAFF.